This T cell receptor (beta chain) emerged from a study of tumor and adjacent non-tumor tissue in lung cancer. The wider study: There were some 11 adenocarcinoma, a couple of squamous cell carcinoma and 1 small cell lung cancer cases.

The template was RNA from unsorted bulk tissue. More than 3 cm separated this lung sample from the edge of the tumor. For this clonotype: Its antigen is as yet unknown. This may stem from a read error, because a much larger clone lies one nucleotide away.

The study, taken as a whole, reports: Tumor TCR diversity, when higher, was linked to shorter survival.

TCRbeta libraries were built with three rounds of nested PCR, modified from ARM-PCR. TCRdb analysed the multiplex PCR reads with MiXCR anew, one entry per CDR3 protein. The repertoire holds some 51,000 distinct CDR3 sequences, 60% to 65% seen once, with 30% in the top ten. The CDR3 extends over 15 amino acids. Germline V gene sequence: CDR1 SGHAT, CDR2 FQNNGV. J is TRBJ2-1 and V is TRBV11-2, with 8 bases matching TRBD1. The sample taken for sequencing was distant non-tumor lung tissue. The sequence was collected from a woman aged 70-85 years with non-small cell lung cancer. In DNA, the CDR3 is TGTACCAGCAGCTTCGGGACAGGAGCCTACAATGAGCAGTTCTTC. Protein: CTSSFGTGAYNEQFF.